The clone carrying this T cell receptor (beta chain) appeared many times. Graves' hyperthyroidism is called stable when ophthalmopathy does not progress within 18 months. The source of the PBMCs was 9.5 to 10 ml of fresh peripheral blood. The investigators amplified TCR beta CDR3 regions from RNA transcripts. Researchers ran a first-round RT-PCR on the TCR CDR3 using the HTBI primer set. From the multiplex PCR reads, TCRdb called clonotypes with MiXCR, one entry per CDR3 protein. The table shows over 150,000 distinct CDR3 sequences, with about a sixth occurring only once. The data are from a study of T cells in Graves' hyperthyroidism and ophthalmopathy. Germline CDR1 DFQATT, CDR2 SNEGSKA (reference sequence). Trimming shortened V by 5 bases and J by 4 bases, and 11 bases separated the two germline ends. This CDR3 is 13 amino acids long.

This TCR was recovered from a woman aged 45-59 years with Graves' hyperthyroidism. This sequence joins TRBV20-1 and TRBJ2-2; D is possibly TRBD1 or TRBD2 (5 bases each). The sample consisted of blood. Here the CDR3 reads CSAGTFGTGELFF. In DNA form, the CDR3 reads TGCAGTGCTGGGACCTTTGGCACCGGGGAGCTGTTTTTT.